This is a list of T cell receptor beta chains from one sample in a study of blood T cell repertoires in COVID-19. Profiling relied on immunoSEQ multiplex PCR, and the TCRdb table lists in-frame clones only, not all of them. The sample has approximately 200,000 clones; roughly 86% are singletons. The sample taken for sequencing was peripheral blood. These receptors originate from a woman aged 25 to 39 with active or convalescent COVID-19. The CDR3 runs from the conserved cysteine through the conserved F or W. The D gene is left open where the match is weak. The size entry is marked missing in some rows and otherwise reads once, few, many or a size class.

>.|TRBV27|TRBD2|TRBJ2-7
TGTGCCAGCAAGACGGGAGGGCAGCTCTACGAGCAGTACTTC
CASKTGGQLYEQYF
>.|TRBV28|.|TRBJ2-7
TGTGCCACCTCCCAAGGGTTACCGGGAGCGCACGAGCAGTACTTC
CATSQGLPGAHEQYF
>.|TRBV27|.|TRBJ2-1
TGTGCCAGCAAACAAGGGAGGCTTGGGGGCAATGAGCAGTTCTTC
CASKQGRLGGNEQFF
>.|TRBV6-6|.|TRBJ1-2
TGTGCCAGTCGACAGTACTATGGCTACACCTTC
CASRQYYGYTF
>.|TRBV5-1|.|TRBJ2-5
TGCGCCAGCAGTCGTAGCGCCCAAGAGACCCAGTACTTC
CASSRSAQETQYF
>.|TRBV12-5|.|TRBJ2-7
TGTGCTTCTAAAGGGGACAATGCCTACGAGCAGTACTTC
CASKGDNAYEQYF
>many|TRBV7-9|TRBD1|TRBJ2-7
TGTGCCAGCAGCAAAGGGACAGGGGGTGGCGAGCAGTACTTC
CASSKGTGGGEQYF
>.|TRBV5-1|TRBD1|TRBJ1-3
TGCGCCAGCAGCTTACAGGGGTTCGAAGGAAACACCATATATTTT
CASSLQGFEGNTIYF
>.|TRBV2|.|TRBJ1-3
TGTGCCAGCTCGGACAGCCGCGGAGGAAACACCATATATTTT
CASSDSRGGNTIYF
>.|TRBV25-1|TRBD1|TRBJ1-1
TGTGCCAGCAGTGGTCCCGGGACAGGGAAACCCCTGAACACTGAAGCTTTCTTT
CASSGPGTGKPLNTEAFF
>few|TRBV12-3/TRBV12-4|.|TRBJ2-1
TGTGCCAGCAGTTCTAGAGAGGTTTATGAGCAGTTCTTC
CASSSREVYEQFF
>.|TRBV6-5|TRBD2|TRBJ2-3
TGTGCCAGCAGCCTCACTAGCGGATACACAGATACGCAGTATTTT
CASSLTSGYTDTQYF
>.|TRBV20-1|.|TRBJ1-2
TGCAGTGCTAGTAGGGGCGGGGAAGCTAACTATGGCTACACCTTC
CSASRGGEANYGYTF
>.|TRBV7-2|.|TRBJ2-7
TGTGCCAGCAGCTTAGGATGGGCAGGGGGGACCTACGAGCAGTACTTC
CASSLGWAGGTYEQYF
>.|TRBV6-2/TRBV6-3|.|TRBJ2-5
TGTGCCAGCAGTTACAACCCCCGGGGGACCCAGTACTTC
CASSYNPRGTQYF
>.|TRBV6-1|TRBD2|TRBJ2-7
TGTGCCAGCAGTGAACGGAGCGGGGGGGGTCCCTACGAGCAGTACTTC
CASSERSGGGPYEQYF
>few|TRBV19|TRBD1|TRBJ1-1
TGTGCCAGTAGTATGAGACAGGGGGTAGCTTTCTTT
CASSMRQGVAFF
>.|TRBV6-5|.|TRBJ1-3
TGTGCCAGCAAATTCACAGGGATCTCTGGAAACACCATATATTTT
CASKFTGISGNTIYF
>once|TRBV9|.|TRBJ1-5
TGTGCCAGCAGCGGACAACCGGGACTCCCAGGTGATCAGCCCCAGCATTTT
CASSGQPGLPGDQPQHF
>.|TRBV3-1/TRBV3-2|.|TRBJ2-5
TGTGCCAGCAGCCAAGCCGGGACTCGGGGGGAGACCCAGTACTTC
CASSQAGTRGETQYF
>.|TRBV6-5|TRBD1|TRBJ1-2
TGTGCCAGCCGGCAGGGGGGCCCCTTCTATGGCTACACCTTC
CASRQGGPFYGYTF
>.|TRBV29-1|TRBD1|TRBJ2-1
TGCAGCTCAGCAGGGGGCGCCGAGCAGTTCTTC
CSSAGGAEQFF
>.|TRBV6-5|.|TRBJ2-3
TGTGCCAGCAGGGCCCGGGGGGCGGTGACAGATACGCAGTATTTT
CASRARGAVTDTQYF
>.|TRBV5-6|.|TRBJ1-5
TGTGCCAGCAGCTTGGCGTTCGGGGGGTTTCAGCCCCAGCATTTT
CASSLAFGGFQPQHF
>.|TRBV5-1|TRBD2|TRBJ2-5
TGCGCCAGCAGCTTTGCAGGCCTAGCGGGGGTGGAGACCCAGTACTTC
CASSFAGLAGVETQYF
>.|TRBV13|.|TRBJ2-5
TGTGCCAGCAGCCAGGGGAACTCCGAAGAGACCCAGTACTTC
CASSQGNSEETQYF
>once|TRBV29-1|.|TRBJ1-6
TGCAGCGTTGAAGACCTGAGACAGGACCTATATAATTCACCCCTCCACTTT
CSVEDLRQDLYNSPLHF
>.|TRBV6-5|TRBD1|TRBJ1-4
TGTGCCAGCAGAAGACAGGGGGCTGGTGAAAAACTGTTTTTT
CASRRQGAGEKLFF
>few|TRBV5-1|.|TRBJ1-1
TGCGCCAGCAGCTTGGTTGCAGACATGAACACTGAAGCTTTCTTT
CASSLVADMNTEAFF
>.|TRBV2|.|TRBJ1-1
TGTGCCAGCACCCAGCAGGAGAACACTGAAGCTTTCTTT
CASTQQENTEAFF
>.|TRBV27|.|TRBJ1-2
TGTGCCAGCAGTCTGACAGGCTTCTATGGCTACACCTTC
CASSLTGFYGYTF
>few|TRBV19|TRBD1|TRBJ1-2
TGTGCCAGCCGGGTGGGACAGGGATCCTATGGCTACACCTTC
CASRVGQGSYGYTF
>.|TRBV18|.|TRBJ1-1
TGTGCCAGCTCACCACCAGGGAGCAGAAGCGGGGCTTTCTTT
CASSPPGSRSGAFF
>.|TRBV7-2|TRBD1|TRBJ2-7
TGTGCCAGCAGCTCGAACACAGGGGCGTCCTACGAGCAGTACTTC
CASSSNTGASYEQYF
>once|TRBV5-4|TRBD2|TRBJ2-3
TGTGCCAGCAGCCCCGGGACTAGCGGGAGGACGAATACGCAGTATTTT
CASSPGTSGRTNTQYF
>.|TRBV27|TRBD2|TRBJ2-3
TGTGCCAGCAGTTTTTTACTAGCGGGAGCAGATACGCAGTATTTT
CASSFLLAGADTQYF
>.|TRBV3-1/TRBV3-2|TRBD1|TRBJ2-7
TGTGCCAGCAGCCACCCGGGACAGGGAGCCTCCTACGAGCAGTACTTC
CASSHPGQGASYEQYF
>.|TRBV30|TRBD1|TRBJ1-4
TGTGCCTCGACAGGGGGAAAGGAAAAACTGTTTTTT
CASTGGKEKLFF
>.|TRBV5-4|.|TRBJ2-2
TGTGCCAGCAGTCGGGAGACGAGCACCGGGGAGCTGTTTTTT
CASSRETSTGELFF
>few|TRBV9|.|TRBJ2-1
TGTGCCAGCAGCGTAGGAGTGGGCGGCCTAGCCATTGAGCAGTTCTTC
CASSVGVGGLAIEQFF
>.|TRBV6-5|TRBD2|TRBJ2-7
TGTGCCAGCAGTCAATCGGGGGAGGGGTCCTACGAGCAGTACTTC
CASSQSGEGSYEQYF
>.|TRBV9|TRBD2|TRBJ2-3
TGTGCCAGCAGCGTAGGGGCTAGCGGAGGCACAGATACGCAGTATTTT
CASSVGASGGTDTQYF
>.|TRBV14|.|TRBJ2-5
TGTGCCAGCAGCAGGGGGTCGTTACAAGAGACCCAGTACTTC
CASSRGSLQETQYF
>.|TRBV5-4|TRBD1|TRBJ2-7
TGTGCCAGCAGCTTATCTACAGGGGGCTCCTACGAGCAGTACTTC
CASSLSTGGSYEQYF
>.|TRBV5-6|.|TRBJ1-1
TGTGCCAGCAGCTTTAACGCGGGGCCCGGGGCTTTCTTT
CASSFNAGPGAFF
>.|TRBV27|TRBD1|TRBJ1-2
TGTGCCAGCAGTCCGCGGACAGGGGCCTTCTATGGCTACACCTTC
CASSPRTGAFYGYTF
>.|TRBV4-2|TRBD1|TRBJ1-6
TGTGCCAGCAGCCAAGAGCCGGGACAGGGGGCTCTCTCACCCCTCCACTTT
CASSQEPGQGALSPLHF
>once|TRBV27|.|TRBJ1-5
TGTGCCAGCAGCAGAGCTAACAGGGATAGCAATCAGCCCCAGCATTTT
CASSRANRDSNQPQHF
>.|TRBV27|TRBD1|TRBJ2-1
TGTGCCATCCGGACAGGTCAATACTCCTACAATGAGCAGTTCTTC
CAIRTGQYSYNEQFF
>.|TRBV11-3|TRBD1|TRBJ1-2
TGTGCCAGCAGCCCCGACAGGGCTCGGGGAGGCTACACCTTC
CASSPDRARGGYTF
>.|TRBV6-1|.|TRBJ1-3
TGTGCCAGCAGTGAAGAAAGGAGGATCTCTGGAAACACCATATATTTT
CASSEERRISGNTIYF
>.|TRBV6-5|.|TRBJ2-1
TGTGCCAGCAGTTACTTACGGGGGAGCTCCTACAATGAGCAGTTCTTC
CASSYLRGSSYNEQFF
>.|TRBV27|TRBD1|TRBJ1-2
TGTGCCAGCAGTTCGGGACAGGGGAACTTCTATGGCTACACCTTC
CASSSGQGNFYGYTF
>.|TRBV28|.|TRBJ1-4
TGTGCCAGCCACCCCGGGTCGACGGGTGAAAAACTGTTTTTT
CASHPGSTGEKLFF
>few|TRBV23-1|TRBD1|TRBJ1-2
TGCGCCAGCAGTTACCCCGGGACAGGCAACTATGGCTACACCTTC
CASSYPGTGNYGYTF